This T cell receptor beta chain came from a study of T cell repertoires in aging, cancer and after chemotherapy. Study observations and caveats: Healthy donors lost TCR diversity with age mainly through richness, cancer patients through richness and evenness. These repertoire data do not allow conclusions about immunological memory after chemotherapy.

Rearranged V-D-J TRB sequences were amplified with a mixed TRB-A/B primer pool. Each CDR3 protein gets one entry after TCRdb re-called the multiplex PCR reads with MiXCR. The sample records some 4,500 distinct CDR3 sequences, 20% to 30% being singletons. Of note for this clonotype: The antigen remains undetermined.

Peripheral blood genomic DNA, not sorted cells or RNA, was the template. This CDR3 has 15 amino acids. CDR1 is SGHNT and CDR2 is YYREEE in the germline V gene (reference sequence). V gave up 5 bases and J gave up 7 bases, with 19 bases separating them. The source material was blood. The clonotype comes from a human donor with a blood cancer. The chain employs TRBV5-4 and TRBJ2-1; D may be TRBD1 (6 bases). The CDR3 DNA follows: TGTGCCAGCAGTCCACTACAGGGAATGAGGAATGAGCAGTTCTTC. It specifies CASSPLQGMRNEQFF.